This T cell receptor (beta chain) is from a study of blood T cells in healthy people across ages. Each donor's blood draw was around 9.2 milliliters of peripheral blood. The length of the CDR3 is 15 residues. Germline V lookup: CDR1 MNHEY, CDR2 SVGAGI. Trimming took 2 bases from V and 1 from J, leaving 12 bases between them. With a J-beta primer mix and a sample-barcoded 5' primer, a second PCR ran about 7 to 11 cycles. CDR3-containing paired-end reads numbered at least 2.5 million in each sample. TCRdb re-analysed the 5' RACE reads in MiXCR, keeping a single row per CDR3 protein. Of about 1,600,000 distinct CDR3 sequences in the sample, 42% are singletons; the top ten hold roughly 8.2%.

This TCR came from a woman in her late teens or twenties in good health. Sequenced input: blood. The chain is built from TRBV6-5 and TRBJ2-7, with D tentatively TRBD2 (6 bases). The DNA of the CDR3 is TGTGCCAGCAGTTACGGTGGGGGAGGTTCCTACGAGCAGTACTTC. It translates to CASSYGGGGSYEQYF.